These T cell receptor beta chains were read from a single sample in a study of vaccination and CD4 T cells after COVID-19. One entry per CDR3 protein results from TCRdb running MiXCR on the PCR reads. Among about 23,000 distinct CDR3 sequences listed, around 70% were seen once. Their specific antigens are unknown. The sequencing used CD4+ T cells from blood, cultured in vitro, collected after SARS-CoV-2 vaccination. These receptors all stem from a human donor who received a COVID-19 vaccine. The CDR3 runs from the conserved cysteine through the conserved F or W. Each record gives: J gene, V gene, D gene, clone size, CDR3 DNA, CDR3 protein. D genes are given only for firm matches. Clone size appears in some rows only: once, few, many, or a class for an expanded clone.

j_gene: TRBJ2-7; v_gene: TRBV7-2; d_gene: NA; abundance: NA; CDR3nt: TGTGCCAGCAGCCCAATACAGGGTCTCGGCGAGCAGTACTTC; CDR3aa: CASSPIQGLGEQYF
j_gene: TRBJ2-7; v_gene: TRBV12-3/TRBV12-4; d_gene: TRBD1; abundance: NA; CDR3nt: TGTGCCAGCAGCTACCCCCCCAACAGGGGCTACGAGCAGTACTTC; CDR3aa: CASSYPPNRGYEQYF
j_gene: TRBJ2-7; v_gene: TRBV7-2; d_gene: TRBD2; abundance: NA; CDR3nt: TGTGCCAGCAGCTTAGCGGCGGGGGACCTAGGGTACGAGCAGTACTTC; CDR3aa: CASSLAAGDLGYEQYF
j_gene: TRBJ2-2; v_gene: TRBV5-4; d_gene: NA; abundance: NA; CDR3nt: TGTGCCAGCAGCTTGGTCGACAGAAACACCGGGGAGCTGTTTTTT; CDR3aa: CASSLVDRNTGELFF
j_gene: TRBJ1-2; v_gene: TRBV19; d_gene: NA; abundance: NA; CDR3nt: TGTGCCACCATCGGGGGCGCGAATGGCTACACCTTC; CDR3aa: CATIGGANGYTF
j_gene: TRBJ1-2; v_gene: TRBV7-9; d_gene: NA; abundance: NA; CDR3nt: TGTGCCAGCAGCCGCGCCCAGGCAGGGGTTAACTATGGCTACACCTTC; CDR3aa: CASSRAQAGVNYGYTF
j_gene: TRBJ2-5; v_gene: TRBV7-6; d_gene: NA; abundance: NA; CDR3nt: TGTGCCAGCAGCCGACAGCTCCAAGAGACCCAGTACTTC; CDR3aa: CASSRQLQETQYF
j_gene: TRBJ1-5; v_gene: TRBV2; d_gene: TRBD1; abundance: few; CDR3nt: TGTGCCAGCAGTTCGGACAGGAATCAGCCCCAGCATTTT; CDR3aa: CASSSDRNQPQHF
j_gene: TRBJ2-5; v_gene: TRBV19; d_gene: NA; abundance: NA; CDR3nt: TGTGCCAGTAGTATTGGAGGGGCAGGAGGGGGGGAGACCCAGTACTTC; CDR3aa: CASSIGGAGGGETQYF
j_gene: TRBJ2-5; v_gene: TRBV5-3; d_gene: TRBD1; abundance: NA; CDR3nt: TGTGCCAGAAGCGGGCCGGGACAGGGTGGAGAGACCCAGTACTTC; CDR3aa: CARSGPGQGGETQYF
j_gene: TRBJ2-5; v_gene: TRBV10-3; d_gene: TRBD1; abundance: NA; CDR3nt: TGTGCCATCAGCCCCCGGGACAGGGGTGTTGAGGAGACCCAGTACTTC; CDR3aa: CAISPRDRGVEETQYF
j_gene: TRBJ1-2; v_gene: TRBV30; d_gene: TRBD1; abundance: NA; CDR3nt: TGTGCCTGGAGCGGGACAGTCTATGGCTACACCTTC; CDR3aa: CAWSGTVYGYTF
j_gene: TRBJ2-3; v_gene: TRBV15; d_gene: TRBD2; abundance: few; CDR3nt: TGTGCCACCAGTGTGGGACTAGCGGTAGATACGCAGTATTTT; CDR3aa: CATSVGLAVDTQYF
j_gene: TRBJ2-3; v_gene: TRBV18; d_gene: TRBD2; abundance: NA; CDR3nt: TGTGCCAGCTCACGGCTAGCGGGCAGAACAGATACGCAGTATTTT; CDR3aa: CASSRLAGRTDTQYF
j_gene: TRBJ2-5; v_gene: TRBV27; d_gene: NA; abundance: NA; CDR3nt: TGTGCCAGCATTGGGGGACTCTCGGAGACCCAGTACTTC; CDR3aa: CASIGGLSETQYF
j_gene: TRBJ2-7; v_gene: TRBV12-3/TRBV12-4; d_gene: NA; abundance: NA; CDR3nt: TGTGCCAGCAGTTTAATGGGGGGGCAAGGCGAGCAGTACTTC; CDR3aa: CASSLMGGQGEQYF
j_gene: TRBJ1-1; v_gene: TRBV30; d_gene: NA; abundance: NA; CDR3nt: TGTGCCTGGAGCGGGAGCATGAACACTGAAGCTTTCTTT; CDR3aa: CAWSGSMNTEAFF
j_gene: TRBJ2-7; v_gene: TRBV11-2; d_gene: TRBD2; abundance: NA; CDR3nt: TGTGCCAGCAGCATTCAGCGGGGGCCCTCCTACGAGCAGTACTTC; CDR3aa: CASSIQRGPSYEQYF
j_gene: TRBJ2-1; v_gene: TRBV30; d_gene: TRBD1; abundance: NA; CDR3nt: TGTGCCTGGAGTAGGGACAGGGGTAATGAGCAGTTCTTC; CDR3aa: CAWSRDRGNEQFF
j_gene: TRBJ2-1; v_gene: TRBV20-1; d_gene: TRBD2; abundance: NA; CDR3nt: TGCAGTGCTAGAGATCCCCAGCGGGGGGGCCCTTACAATGAGCAGTTCTTC; CDR3aa: CSARDPQRGGPYNEQFF
j_gene: TRBJ2-2; v_gene: TRBV2; d_gene: TRBD2; abundance: NA; CDR3nt: TGTGCCAGCGGACCTCTAGCGGCCCCCCCCGGGGAGCTGTTTTTT; CDR3aa: CASGPLAAPPGELFF
j_gene: TRBJ2-5; v_gene: TRBV20-1; d_gene: TRBD2; abundance: NA; CDR3nt: TGCAGTGCCGAAGAGAGCCTAGCGGGAGATCTCGAGACCCAGTACTTC; CDR3aa: CSAEESLAGDLETQYF
j_gene: TRBJ1-5; v_gene: TRBV20-1; d_gene: TRBD1; abundance: NA; CDR3nt: TGCAGTGCTAATCCAACCGTGGACAGGGGGAATCAGCCCCAGCATTTT; CDR3aa: CSANPTVDRGNQPQHF
j_gene: TRBJ2-1; v_gene: TRBV24-1; d_gene: TRBD2; abundance: NA; CDR3nt: TGTGCCACCAGTGGGGCTAGCGGGGTTCTGGATGAGCAGTTCTTC; CDR3aa: CATSGASGVLDEQFF
j_gene: TRBJ1-4; v_gene: TRBV24-1; d_gene: TRBD1; abundance: NA; CDR3nt: TGTGCCACCAGTGACTCACAGGGGGCGTACTGGAATGAAAAACTGTTTTTT; CDR3aa: CATSDSQGAYWNEKLFF